The 3 T cell receptor beta chains below come from one sample, sequenced in a study of T-cell reconstitution after alpha-beta-depleted transplantation in children. This sample's TCRbeta library carried unique molecular identifier barcodes. MiXCR, run by TCRdb on the PCR reads, gives a single entry per CDR3 protein. There are approximately 150,000 distinct CDR3 sequences in the sample; 8% to 10% occur only once, and over 15% lies in the top ten. The sequencing used PBMCs, mostly from graft donor cells, collected 180 days after TCRalphabeta/CD19-depleted stem cell transplant. The receptors here all came from a female patient aged 2-9 years who had a stem cell transplant for congenital amegakaryocytic thrombocytopenia, so the T cells may come from the graft donor.

This clonotype was found a few times. This sequence joins TRBV29-1 and TRBJ1-2; D is uncertain. Germline V lookup: CDR1 SQVTM, CDR2 ANQGSEA. The germline V and J ends were trimmed by 6 bases and 2 bases, with 13 bases remaining between them. This CDR3 is built from 13 residues. Written as DNA, the CDR3 is TGCAGCGTGGGCCTTGGGCACAACTATGGCTACACCTTC. Translation: CSVGLGHNYGYTF. The complete variable domain, with remaining parts taken from reference TRBV29-1 and TRBJ1-2, reads SAVISQKPSRDICQRGTSLTIQCQVDSQVTMMFWYRQQPGQSLTLIATANQGSEATYESGFVIDKFPISRPNLTFSTLTVSNMSPEDSSIYLCSVGLGHNYGYTFGSGTRLTVV.

This clonotype has a count of ten or more. The chain joins TRBV5-1 to TRBJ2-3; 8 bases line up with TRBD2. Per germline, CDR1 SGHRS and CDR2 YFSETQ. The ends lost 0 bases at V and 5 bases at J; junction bases unmatched: 8. CDR3 length equals 16 residues. CDR3 in DNA: TGCGCCAGCAGCTTGGCGGCGGGAGGAGTGGTAGATACGCAGTATTTT. Encoded protein: CASSLAAGGVVDTQYF.

There are many counts of this clonotype. The J gene is TRBJ1-1, the V gene TRBV12-3 or TRBV12-4, with D perhaps matching TRBD1 (5 bases). With 8 bases removed from V and 2 bases from J, the gap between germline ends came to 15 bases. This CDR3 comprises 14 residues. The CDR3 DNA is TGTGCCAGCTTCCCAGGGTGGCGAAACACTGAAGCTTTCTTT. It codes for CASFPGWRNTEAFF.